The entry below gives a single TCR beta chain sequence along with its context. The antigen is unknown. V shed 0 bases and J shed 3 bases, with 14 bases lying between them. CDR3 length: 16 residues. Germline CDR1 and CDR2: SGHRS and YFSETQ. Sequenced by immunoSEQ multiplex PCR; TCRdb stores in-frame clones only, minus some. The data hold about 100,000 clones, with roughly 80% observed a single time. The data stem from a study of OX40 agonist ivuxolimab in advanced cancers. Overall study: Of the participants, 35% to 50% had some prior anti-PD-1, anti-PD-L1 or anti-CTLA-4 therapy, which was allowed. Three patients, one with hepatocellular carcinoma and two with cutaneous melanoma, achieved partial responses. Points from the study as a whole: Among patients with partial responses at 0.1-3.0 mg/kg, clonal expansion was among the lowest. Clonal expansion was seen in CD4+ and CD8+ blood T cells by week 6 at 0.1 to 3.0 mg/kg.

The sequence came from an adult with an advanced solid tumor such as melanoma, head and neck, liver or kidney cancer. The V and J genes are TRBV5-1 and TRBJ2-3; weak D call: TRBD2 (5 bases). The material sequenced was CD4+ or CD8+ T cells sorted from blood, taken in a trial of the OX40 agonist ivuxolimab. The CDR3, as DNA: TGCGCCAGCAGCTTGGGGAGCGGACGGCGAACAGATACGCAGTATTTT. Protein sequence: CASSLGSGRRTDTQYF.